This TCR beta chain was obtained from a study of blood T cell repertoires in COVID-19. Study background: In each case, the material was cDNA or gDNA derived from T cells, B-cell-depleted T cells, or PBMCs.

Clones were read by immunoSEQ multiplex PCR, and TCRdb kept only the in-frame ones, dropping some. Here the sample spans roughly 220,000 clones, 85% being singletons. Germline values: CDR1 SGHVS, CDR2 FQNEAQ. The CDR3 contains 15 residues. V dropped 3 bases and J dropped 9; count of bases not matched to a gene: 6. V usage is TRBV7-8 and J usage is TRBJ1-6; 9 bases map to TRBD1. Specimen: peripheral blood. The clonotype was recovered from a man between 45 and 60 years old who had recovered from COVID-19. CDR3 loop: CASSLGQGVSSPLHF. CDR3 nucleotide sequence: TGTGCCAGCAGCTTGGGACAGGGAGTGAGTTCACCCCTCCACTTT.